These T cell receptor beta chains were read from a single sample in a study of shared clonotypes between healthy human individuals. TCRdb keeps only in-frame clones here, not all; method: immunoSEQ multiplex PCR. The table shows about 2,500,000 clones, with roughly 92% occurring only once. The specimen was naive CD4+ T cells sorted from blood. The source is a man younger than 35 in good health. The CDR3 runs from the conserved cysteine through the conserved F or W. A D gene is named only where the DNA matches it firmly.

J	D	V	CDR3
TRBJ2-7	.	TRBV30	CAWSPGLEQEQYF
TRBJ1-5	TRBD1	TRBV19	CASSITGGNQPQHF
TRBJ2-2	.	TRBV5-1	CASSLRQGSTGELFF
TRBJ1-2	.	TRBV5-1	CASNPDNYGYTF
TRBJ2-5	.	TRBV30	CAWRNKGVETQYF
TRBJ1-2	TRBD1	TRBV28	CASSLGQEHYGYTF
TRBJ2-2	TRBD2	TRBV4-1	CASSLSGRVTGELFF
TRBJ2-1	.	TRBV18	CASSLSVPGDEQFF
TRBJ2-4	.	TRBV2	CASSLDYKNIQYF
TRBJ2-1	.	TRBV6-5	CASRGAGAYNEQFF
TRBJ2-3	.	TRBV5-1	CASSLKREATDTQYF
TRBJ2-3	.	TRBV6-1	CASISVGTDTQYF
TRBJ2-3	.	TRBV27	CASSLGDTQYF
TRBJ2-7	.	TRBV15	CATSLEQGMTYEQYF
TRBJ2-1	TRBD2	TRBV6-5	CASRGLAGGRDEQFF
TRBJ1-5	TRBD1	TRBV19	CASSAGQAFNQPQHF
TRBJ2-5	TRBD2	TRBV5-4	CASSSGLAGGEETQYF
TRBJ2-2	.	TRBV7-8	CASSLREDTGELFF
TRBJ2-1	TRBD2	TRBV11-3	CASSSGLAVGNEQFF
TRBJ2-7	TRBD1	TRBV6-5	CASRLQGESYEQYF
TRBJ2-3	.	TRBV28	CASSGDFTDTQYF
TRBJ1-6	.	TRBV9	CASSVGEMGNSPLHF
TRBJ1-2	.	TRBV2	CASSVGWVTDGYTF
TRBJ1-1	.	TRBV30	CAWSVVGREAFF
TRBJ2-7	TRBD2	TRBV2	CASGGTSGSYEQYF
TRBJ2-6	.	TRBV6-5	CATQTSGANVLTF
TRBJ1-4	.	TRBV28	CASSLGTGRANEKLFF
TRBJ1-4	.	TRBV11-2	CASSLLGWRGGREKLFF
TRBJ2-2	TRBD1	TRBV6-1	CASSAKNRGPNTGELFF
TRBJ2-1	TRBD2	TRBV2	CASKRLAGVPNEQFF
TRBJ2-5	TRBD1	TRBV5-5	CASSANRGQETQYF
TRBJ2-3	TRBD2	TRBV4-3	CASSQDFATGTSVTDTQYF
TRBJ1-5	.	TRBV7-8	CASNPRRDGVWPQHF
TRBJ2-5	.	TRBV25-1	CASSHPGRQETQYF
TRBJ2-5	.	TRBV13	CASSLVREETQYF
TRBJ2-5	.	TRBV5-8	CASSFTDRQETQYF
TRBJ1-6	TRBD1	TRBV14	CASSQDLGQVNSPLHF
TRBJ1-2	.	TRBV4-1	CASSQDLRGMGGYTF
TRBJ1-1	TRBD1	TRBV5-8	CASSHRDRDTEAFF
TRBJ2-2	.	TRBV7-3	CASSSFLGTGELFF
TRBJ1-3	.	TRBV5-1	CASSLAPGFENTIYF
TRBJ1-1	.	TRBV15	CATSRDEAFPAFF
TRBJ1-1	TRBD1	TRBV28	CASSPLDRVDTEAFF
TRBJ1-5	.	TRBV5-8	CASSLGGFNNQPQHF
TRBJ2-1	.	TRBV10-3	CATMPPRDNEQFF
TRBJ2-1	.	TRBV5-1	CASSGGTTYEQFF
TRBJ2-4	.	TRBV4-1	CASSAPFRQGRAKNIQYF
TRBJ2-1	TRBD2	TRBV11-3	CASSLHGLGQEQFF
TRBJ1-5	TRBD1	TRBV14	CASSPQGAGQPQHF
TRBJ1-6	.	TRBV11-2	CASTSGQAYNSPLHF
TRBJ2-7	.	TRBV6-5	CASGTGNSYEQYF
TRBJ1-5	.	TRBV11-2	CASSFSLNQPQHF
TRBJ2-1	.	TRBV7-9	CASSAWGEQFF
TRBJ1-1	.	TRBV7-6	CASSDRGAGGANTEAFF
TRBJ1-2	.	TRBV9	CASSVELSGDNGYTF
TRBJ1-2	.	TRBV11-2	CASSLDRNYGYTF
TRBJ2-7	.	TRBV9	CASSVSDFSYEQYF